This T cell receptor beta chain was identified in a study of cytomegalovirus exposure and HLA in healthy donors. General study points: Earlier analysis looked at TCR beta V segments, and most were productive about 87% or about 30% of the time.

CDR3 size: 15 residues. With V trimmed by 6 bases and J by 7 bases, 10 bases remained unmatched. The germline V gene encodes CDR1 SNHLY and CDR2 FYNNEI. Use of 60 Vbeta and 13 Jbeta primers characterized the PCR. Assay used: immunoSEQ multiplex PCR; TCRdb lists only in-frame clones, some missing. The data show about 120,000 clones, over 60% seen once. Concerning this clone itself: Its antigen is still unknown.

The chain joins TRBV2 to TRBJ2-1; 9 nucleotides agree with TRBD2. Sequencing was performed on PBMCs. The clonotype comes from a woman between 25 and 40 years old in good health and CMV-seropositive. The CDR3 DNA follows: TGTGCCAGCAGATGGCGGGGGGGCCTCGCAAATGAGCAGTTCTTC. Protein product: CASRWRGGLANEQFF.